Reported below is one T cell receptor (beta chain). The antigen is undetermined. At one boundary the junction diverges from the germline segment, which might be a read error. This sample stems from a study of tumor-infiltrating lymphocytes in primary liver carcinoma. Notes on the study in general: Unsorted bulk sampling ruled out any CD4+ versus CD8+ repertoire comparison.

Germline DNA was also extracted, while the blood RNA originated from unsorted whole blood. Patients were chronically HBV-infected and treatment-naive. Before surgery, about 3.9 milliliters of EDTA blood were taken. The germline V gene encodes CDR1 SGHNT and CDR2 YYREEE (reference sequence). This CDR3 contains 14 residues. A constant-region primer primed TCR beta cDNA synthesis from about 550 ng of total RNA. Libraries of TCR beta came from three nested multiplex PCR rounds with slightly modified ARM-PCR. Investigators reported that the first two PCR rounds, at about 11 cycles each, used TRBV1-TRBV30 forward primers with a C-beta reverse primer. TCRdb ran MiXCR on the multiplex PCR reads and lists one entry per CDR3 protein. This sample has 310,000 or so distinct CDR3 sequences, with almost 65% found just once.

The chain uses TRBV5-4 and TRBJ2-3; TRBD1 or TRBD2 may be the D gene (6 bases each). Material: peripheral blood. The clonotype was recovered from a man in his forties with primary liver carcinoma and hepatitis B virus infection. CDR3 sequence: CASSWGASTDMQYF. The CDR3 nucleotides are TGTGCCAGCAGCTGGGGGGCTAGCACAGATATGCAGTATTTT.